This T cell receptor (beta chain) appears in the sequencing data of a study of blood T cell repertoires in COVID-19. Study-level background: Both acute and convalescent COVID-19 samples were obtained from the United States, Italy and Spain.

Germline CDR1 is ENHRY and CDR2 is SYGVKD. The CDR3 is 13 amino acids. Trimming took off 4 bases at V and 1 base at J, with 7 bases between the two ends. Assay used: immunoSEQ multiplex PCR; TCRdb lists only in-frame clones, some missing. Of roughly 260,000 clones in the sample, about 87% were seen once. This chain uses TRBV10-3 with TRBJ1-1, with D unclear. The clonotype originates from a man between 60 and 70 years old who had recovered from COVID-19. The source material was peripheral blood. CDR3 coding DNA: TGTGCCATCAGTGCTAGAGGGAACACTGAAGCTTTCTTT. Translated, it gives CAISARGNTEAFF.